Below are 4 T cell receptor beta chains sequenced from a single sample in a study of early T cells in non-severe SARS-CoV-2 infection. MiXCR, run by TCRdb on the 5' RACE reads, gives a single entry per CDR3 protein. The table lists under 60,000 distinct CDR3 sequences, around a tenth of them singletons, with over 4% in the top ten. The sequencing used whole blood, collected at baseline. These receptors were collected from an adult who was a healthcare worker with PCR-confirmed SARS-CoV-2 infection or an uninfected control (not recorded which).

This clonotype was seen at least ten times. This chain joins TRBV6-1 and TRBJ2-1, with D unclear. V was clipped by 0 bases and J by 5 bases, with 5 bases between them. CDR3 length: 13 amino acids. CDR1 is MNHNS, CDR2 SASEGT, per germline. CDR3 DNA sequence: TGTGCCAGCAGTGAAGCGGAAAACAATGAGCAGTTCTTC. As protein: CASSEAENNEQFF.

The chain carries TRBV27 and TRBJ2-7, with D possibly being TRBD2 (7 bases). The V gene's germline CDR1 is MNHEY and CDR2 SMNVEV (reference sequence). The V and J ends lost 8 bases and 5 bases respectively, with 13 bases between them. This CDR3 region has 12 residues. The CDR3 bases are TGTGCCAGCGGGGGGGCCGGCCACGAGCAGTACTTC. This sequence encodes CASGGAGHEQYF.

This clonotype was counted ten times or more. The chain recombines TRBV6-2 or TRBV6-3 with TRBJ2-4; 7 bases agree with TRBD2. This CDR3 is 16 amino acids long. J was trimmed by 0 bases and V by 5 bases; bases with no gene match: 7. Germline loops: CDR1 MNHEY, CDR2 SVGEGT. The CDR3 nucleotides are TGTGCCAGCAGTCCCCAAGCGGGATTAGCCAAAAACATTCAGTACTTC. Translated, it gives CASSPQAGLAKNIQYF.

Many counts were recorded for this clonotype. V gene TRBV12-3 or TRBV12-4 combines with J gene TRBJ2-1; D is possibly TRBD1 or TRBD2 (5 bases each). Trimming stripped 6 bases from V and 0 bases from J, with 15 bases between. CDR3 size: 16 residues. CDR3 DNA: TGTGCCAGCAGCCGGATGGGACGGAGCTCCTACAATGAGCAGTTCTTC. Translating gives CASSRMGRSSYNEQFF.